This T cell receptor beta chain emerged from a study of T cell responses to AZD1222 COVID-19 vaccine. The V end was cut by 7 bases, the J end by 6 bases, with 21 bases between. Germline CDR1 reads MNHEY; CDR2 reads SVGEGT. The CDR3 extends over 15 amino acids. Worth noting for this clone: Its target is unknown.

TCRdb's copy holds only in-frame clones and misses some; the assay was immunoSEQ multiplex PCR. Of 130,000 or so clones in the sample, 91% are singletons; the top ten hold 1.5% to 2%. Regarding the study as a whole: Along spike, vaccine-associated CD4 TCRs were found throughout, with dominance at 160-218 and 743-854.

The TCR sequence derives from an adult who received the AZD1222 COVID-19 vaccine. J is TRBJ1-2 and V is TRBV6-2 or TRBV6-3; D not resolved. The sequencing here drew on peripheral blood, taken 28 days after the second AZD1222 dose. Written as DNA, the CDR3 is TGTGCCAGCATCCCCGGCGTAGGGTTAAGGGATGGCTACACCTTC. Translation gives CASIPGVGLRDGYTF.